This T cell receptor beta chain was obtained from a study of blood T cell repertoires in COVID-19. Across the whole study: Sites across the United States, Italy and Spain contributed samples from acute and convalescent COVID-19.

Germline V gene lookup returns CDR1 SGHRS and CDR2 YFSETQ. The ends were cut back, 6 bases at V and 0 bases at J, with 13 bases in the middle. The CDR3 totals 15 residues. Original handling: Reference gene primer amplification yielded estimated nucleated cell counts. The assay was immunoSEQ multiplex PCR, and TCRdb's table has in-frame clones only and misses some. Clonal size and the V and J genes are those of that table, whereas D and trimming came from the DNA. The profile shows 400,000 to 550,000 clones, around nine tenths of them singletons. Sequences were obtained from peripheral blood. This sequence originates from a woman in her thirties with acute or convalescent COVID-19. The J gene is TRBJ2-1, the V gene TRBV5-1; D remains ambiguous. The CDR3 bases are TGCGCCAGCAACAACATGACTGGCTCCTACAATGAGCAGTTCTTC. It translates to CASNNMTGSYNEQFF.